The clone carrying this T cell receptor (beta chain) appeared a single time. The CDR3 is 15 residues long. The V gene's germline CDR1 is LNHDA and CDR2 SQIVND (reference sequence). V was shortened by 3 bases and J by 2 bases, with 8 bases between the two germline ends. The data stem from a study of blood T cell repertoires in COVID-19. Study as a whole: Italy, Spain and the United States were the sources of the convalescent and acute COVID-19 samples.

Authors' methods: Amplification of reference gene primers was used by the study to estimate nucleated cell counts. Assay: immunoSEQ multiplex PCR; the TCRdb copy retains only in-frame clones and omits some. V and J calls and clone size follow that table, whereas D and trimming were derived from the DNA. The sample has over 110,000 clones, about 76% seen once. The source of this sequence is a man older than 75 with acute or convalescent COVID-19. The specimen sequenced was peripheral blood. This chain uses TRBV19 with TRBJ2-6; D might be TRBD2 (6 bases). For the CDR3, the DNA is TGTGCCAGTAGTATCGGAGGGACTGGGGCCAACGTCCTGACTTTC. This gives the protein CASSIGGTGANVLTF.